This T cell receptor (beta chain) was identified during a study of T cell clonality in common variable immunodeficiency. The study, taken as a whole, reports: TCRbeta clonality was increased in CVID versus healthy controls. Reportedly, TCR beta sequences from common variable immunodeficiency showed fewer deletions and N-nucleotide insertions.

This clone was counted at least ten times. Its antigen is not known. The CDR3 extends 3 residues past the end of the read, so its final part is completed from the germline J gene. This CDR3 has 17 residues. Per the germline V gene, CDR1 is LGHDT and CDR2 is YNNKEL (reference sequence). With V trimmed by 4 bases and J by 2 bases, 11 bases remained unmatched. Some clones are missing from TCRdb's copy, which holds only in-frame ones; the method was immunoSEQ multiplex PCR. Altogether more than 55,000 clones were found in the sample, and no singletons occur. Sequencing was performed on peripheral blood mononuclear cells. The sequence was collected from a person between 18 and 75 years old in good health. This rearrangement joins TRBV3-1 (or the pseudogene TRBV3-2) to TRBJ2-3, with 8 nucleotides matching TRBD2. This chain's CDR3 is CASSPRVSGGLTDTQYF. CDR3 DNA (partial): TGTGCCAGCAGCCCGAGAGTGAGCGGGGGCCTCACAGATACG.